A single sample gave rise to the 2 T cell receptor beta chains below, sequenced in a study of T-cell reconstitution after alpha-beta-depleted transplantation in children. Researchers prepared the TCRbeta library using unique molecular identifiers, the study reports. TCRdb re-called the PCR reads with MiXCR, one entry per CDR3 protein. The data contain roughly 220,000 distinct CDR3 sequences, around 8.9% of them singletons. The specimen was PBMCs from the stem cell graft donor, collected from the stem cell graft. These receptors originate from a human donor who donated a stem cell graft to a child with SCID.

At least ten counts were recorded for this clonotype. This chain links TRBV4-1 with TRBJ2-1; 7 bases align to TRBD2. CDR3 length equals 18 residues. With V trimmed by 1 base and J by 2 bases, 11 bases remained unmatched. The germline V gene has CDR1 MGHRA and CDR2 YSYEKL. The CDR3 bases are TGCGCCAGCAGCCAAGTGCCCGGGGGGTGGGCCCCCTACAATGAGCAGTTCTTC. It is translated as CASSQVPGGWAPYNEQFF.

This clonotype was seen repeatedly, ten times or more. Compared with germline, one end of the junction differs, possibly owing to a read error. This chain links TRBV30 with TRBJ2-1, with D perhaps TRBD1 or TRBD2 (7 bases each). Germline values: CDR1 GTSNPN, CDR2 SVGIG (reference sequence). The CDR3 has 11 residues. The chain's CDR3 is CAWSWEGALHF. The CDR3 DNA reads as TGTGCCTGGAGTTGGGAGGGGGCTCTTCACTTC.